What follows are 32 T cell receptor beta chains derived from one specimen sequenced in a study of OX40 agonist ivuxolimab in advanced cancers. Libraries were prepared by immunoSEQ multiplex PCR; TCRdb keeps only in-frame clonotypes and omits some of them. The data show some 66,000 clones, around 86% seen once. This specimen consisted of CD4+ or CD8+ T cells sorted from blood, obtained in a trial of the OX40 agonist ivuxolimab. The receptors here all came from an adult with an advanced solid tumor such as melanoma, head and neck, liver or kidney cancer.

This rearrangement joins TRBV7-8 to TRBJ2-6; D unclear. This CDR3 contains 14 residues. Germline-derived CDR1 and CDR2 are SGHVS and FQNEAQ. V lost 0 bases and J 2 bases, leaving 2 bases between the germline ends. For the CDR3, the DNA is TGTGCCAGCAGCTTAGCGACTGGGGCCAACGTCCTGACTTTC. This gives the protein CASSLATGANVLTF. Supplemented by reference TRBV7-8 and TRBJ2-6, the full variable domain reads GAGVSQSPRYKVAKRGQDVALRCDPISGHVSLFWYQQALGQGPEFLTYFQNEAQLDKSGLPSDRFFAERPEGSVSTLKIQRTQQEDSAVYLCASSLATGANVLTFGAGSRLTVL.

The chain couples TRBV19 to TRBJ1-1; D is undetermined. The germline V gene has CDR1 LNHDA and CDR2 SQIVND (reference sequence). V was cut by 7 bases and J by 6 bases, with 24 bases left in between. The CDR3 loop spans 16 amino acids. CDR3 bases: TGTGCCAGTATCGATGGTGGTCAGTTGATAAGGGCTGAAGCTTTCTTT. Its protein product is CASIDGGQLIRAEAFF.

The chain couples TRBV5-1 to TRBJ2-5, with TRBD2 matching 11 bases. Germline CDR1 and CDR2: SGHRS and YFSETQ. With V trimmed by 0 bases and J by 1 base, 5 bases remained unmatched. The CDR3 is made up of 17 amino acids. CDR3 sequence (DNA): TGCGCCAGCAGCTTGGGGCTAGCGGGAGGTCCCCAAGAGACCCAGTACTTC. The encoded protein is CASSLGLAGGPQETQYF.

V gene TRBV7-3 combines with J gene TRBJ2-6; D is possibly TRBD2 (6 bases). The CDR3 sequence is 17 residues long. CDR1 is SGHTA, CDR2 FQGTGA, per germline. V lost 4 bases and J 4 bases, leaving 17 bases between the germline ends. Here the CDR3 DNA reads TGTGCCAGCAGCTCCCCCCCTCGGGGGTACGGGGCCAACGTCCTGACTTTC. Translating gives CASSSPPRGYGANVLTF.

The chain employs TRBV28 and TRBJ2-1, with D perhaps TRBD2 (5 bases). CDR3 size: 13 residues. V was clipped by 4 bases and J by 7 bases, with 11 bases between them. Germline V gene lookup returns CDR1 MDHEN and CDR2 SYDVKM. CDR3 coding DNA: TGTGCCAGCAGTTCGACTATCCAGAATGAGCAGTTCTTC. It specifies CASSSTIQNEQFF.

The V and J genes are TRBV18 and TRBJ1-5, with D possibly matching TRBD1 (6 bases). CDR3 length equals 14 residues. CDR1 and CDR2 from the germline V gene are KGHSH and LQKENI. V lost 2 bases and J lost 6, with 11 bases in between. The chain's CDR3 is CASSPSGGFQPQHF. The DNA of the CDR3 is TGTGCCAGCTCACCATCGGGGGGCTTTCAGCCCCAGCATTTT. Full variable domain (missing parts from reference TRBV18 and TRBJ1-5): NAGVMQNPRHLVRRRGQEARLRCSPMKGHSHVYWYRQLPEEGLKFMVYLQKENIIDESGMPKERFSAEFPKEGPSILRIQQVVRGDSAAYFCASSPSGGFQPQHFGDGTRLSIL.

This clone is classed as medium-sized (0.01 to 0.1%). This chain uses TRBV28 with TRBJ2-1; TRBD1 matches 8 bases. The germline CDR1 and CDR2 sequences are MDHEN and SYDVKM. V trimming: 1 base; J trimming: 9 bases; junction bases outside the gene matches: 2. The CDR3 extends over 13 amino acids. The DNA for the CDR3 is TGTGCCAGCAGTTTATCCGACAGGGGTGAGCAGTTCTTC. The encoded protein is CASSLSDRGEQFF.

This chain uses TRBV10-2 with TRBJ1-2; 10 nucleotides agree with TRBD1. Germline V lookup: CDR1 WSHSY, CDR2 SAAADI. V shed 9 bases and J 5 bases; nucleotides not matched to a gene: 15. The CDR3 has 16 residues. The CDR3 is CASWGGQGVSWYGYTF. For the CDR3, the DNA is TGCGCCAGTTGGGGAGGACAGGGGGTTTCTTGGTATGGCTACACCTTC.

This chain joins TRBV10-1 and TRBJ2-7; D call uncertain. The V gene lost 8 bases and the J gene lost 9 bases, with 11 bases spanning the gap. Germline lookup yields CDR1 WNHNN and CDR2 SYGVQD (reference sequence). This CDR3 contains 10 residues. The CDR3 spells CASLDTVQYF. In DNA, the CDR3 is TGCGCCAGCCTAGACACCGTGCAGTACTTC.

The gene calls are TRBV2 and TRBJ2-1; tentatively, D is TRBD2 (5 bases). CDR3 length: 14 amino acids. The V end lost 3 bases, the J end lost 4 bases, and 10 bases lay between the germline ends. Germline V lookup: CDR1 SNHLY, CDR2 FYNNEI. The CDR3 protein is CASSELSAYNEQFF. The CDR3 DNA is TGTGCCAGCAGTGAGCTTAGCGCATACAATGAGCAGTTCTTC.

This clone was picked up one time. The chain has TRBV19 and TRBJ2-5; D not certain. The CDR3 runs to 13 residues. Trimming shortened V by 4 bases and J by 5 bases, and 11 bases separated the two germline ends. Germline V CDR1 and CDR2: LNHDA, SQIVND (reference sequence). The CDR3 DNA reads TGTGCCAGTAGTAGGACGCAGGCCGAGACCCAGTACTTC. Its translation: CASSRTQAETQYF. Filled out from reference TRBV19 and TRBJ2-5, the complete variable domain reads DGGITQSPKYLFRKEGQNVTLSCEQNLNHDAMYWYRQDPGQGLRLIYYSQIVNDFQKGDIAEGYSVSREKKESFPLTVTSAQKNPTAFYLCASSRTQAETQYFGPGTRLLVL.

The chain has TRBV11-3 and TRBJ2-1; D perhaps matches TRBD2 (5 bases). The CDR3 is 17 amino acids. Germline V gene data show CDR1 as SGHNT and CDR2 as YENEEA. V was shortened by 5 bases and J by 7 bases, with 24 bases between the two germline ends. The CDR3 reads CASSLGGSLALGNEQFF. The CDR3 nucleotides are TGTGCCAGCAGCCTAGGCGGTAGTCTAGCCCTTGGGAATGAGCAGTTCTTC.

The CDR3 protein is CASSLGIASGKADTQYF. CDR3 in DNA: TGTGCCAGCAGCTTAGGAATCGCTAGCGGGAAGGCAGATACGCAGTATTTT. The J gene is TRBJ2-3, the V gene TRBV11-2; 9 positions match TRBD2. This CDR3 spans 17 amino acids. In germline, CDR1 is SGHAT, CDR2 FQNNGV. Trimming removed 1 base from V and 4 bases from J; junction bases left unmatched: 9.

This clone showed up just a few times. The V call is TRBV27, the J call TRBJ2-5; D is unresolved. V gave up 4 bases and J gave up 6 bases, with 15 bases separating them. Germline CDR1 and CDR2: MNHEY and SMNVEV (reference sequence). This CDR3 has 14 amino acids. CDR3 nucleotides: TGTGCCAGCAGTTCTTCCGTCGGTCCGAAGACCCAGTACTTC. Its protein is CASSSSVGPKTQYF.

The gene calls are TRBV5-1 and TRBJ2-7, with 8 positions matching TRBD2. Germline V gene lookup returns CDR1 SGHRS and CDR2 YFSETQ. V lost 4 bases and J lost 2; bases outside the gene matches: 11. This CDR3 spans 16 amino acids. The CDR3: CASSPQSSGKPYEQYF. DNA of the CDR3: TGCGCCAGCAGCCCGCAGAGTAGCGGGAAACCCTACGAGCAGTACTTC.

The V and J genes are TRBV18 and TRBJ2-5; D unresolved. The CDR3 loop spans 13 amino acids. The V and J ends lost 3 bases and 3 bases respectively, with 8 bases between them. Germline V CDR1 and CDR2: KGHSH, LQKENI. In DNA form, the CDR3 reads TGTGCCAGCTCACCGGTGACCGAAGAGACCCAGTACTTC. This translates into CASSPVTEETQYF.

This rearrangement joins TRBV9 to TRBJ2-5; TRBD2 agrees at 8 bases. The germline CDR1 and CDR2 sequences are SGDLS and YYNGEE. The trim removed 3 bases at V and 5 bases at J, leaving 12 bases unmatched. The CDR3 runs to 16 residues. CDR3 DNA sequence: TGTGCCAGCAGCGCCGACATGAGCGGGAGATGGGAGACCCAGTACTTC. Its protein is CASSADMSGRWETQYF.

The rearrangement uses TRBV12-5 and TRBJ1-1; D remains unclear. This CDR3 is 12 amino acids long. Trimming left V 7 bases short and J 8 bases short, with 14 bases between. Germline assignment: CDR1 LGHNT and CDR2 FRNRAP. CDR3 coding DNA: TGTGCTAGTGCCCTATTAGGGTGGGAAGCTTTCTTT. Protein: CASALLGWEAFF.

In its sample, this clone was seen once. The chain joins TRBV10-2 to TRBJ1-1; no reliable D call. The germline CDR1 and CDR2 sequences are WSHSY and SAAADI. Trimming shortened V by 4 bases and J by 6 bases, and 9 bases separated the two germline ends. This CDR3 is 12 amino acids long. CDR3 DNA: TGCGCCAGCAGTGGAAAGTTATCTGAAGCTTTCTTT. Protein: CASSGKLSEAFF.

This clone has only one observation. The DNA of the CDR3 is TGTGCCAGCAGCTCACACCGAAGGGGGCAGGGGTACAATGAGCAGTTCTTC. It specifies CASSSHRRGQGYNEQFF. V and J are TRBV11-3 and TRBJ2-1; 7 bases agree with TRBD1. This CDR3 is built from 17 residues. Per germline, CDR1 SGHNT and CDR2 YENEEA. V shed 4 bases, J shed 4 bases, and the junction held 13 bases outside the gene matches.

The genes are TRBV19 and TRBJ2-2; a possible D gene is TRBD1 (5 bases). Deletions cut 6 bases from V and 9 bases from J, with 11 bases between. This CDR3 spans 12 amino acids. Germline V gene data show CDR1 as LNHDA and CDR2 as SQIVND (reference sequence). CDR3 in amino acids: CASSLTARELFF. The CDR3 region has the DNA TGTGCCAGTAGCTTGACAGCCAGGGAGCTGTTTTTT.

This rearrangement joins TRBV5-6 to TRBJ1-2; D call uncertain. Germline lookup yields CDR1 SGHDT and CDR2 YYEEEE. V lost 0 bases, J lost 3 bases, and 12 bases lay in between. This CDR3 region has 15 residues. The CDR3 region is CASSLAATGYYGYTF. The DNA for the CDR3 is TGTGCCAGCAGCTTGGCGGCCACGGGATACTATGGCTACACCTTC.

V usage is TRBV12-5 and J usage is TRBJ2-7; 8 bases line up with TRBD1. The CDR3 is 14 residues long. Germline values: CDR1 LGHNT, CDR2 FRNRAP. The V gene end was trimmed by 5 bases and the J gene end by 2 bases; junction bases not matched to a gene: 5. DNA of the CDR3: TGTGCTAGTGGTCACCGGACAGGGCCCTACGAGCAGTACTTC. Encoded protein: CASGHRTGPYEQYF. The complete variable domain, with remaining parts taken from reference TRBV12-5 and TRBJ2-7, reads DARVTQTPRHKVTEMGQEVTMRCQPILGHNTVFWYRQTMMQGLELLAYFRNRAPLDDSGMPKDRFSAEMPDATLATLKIQPSEPRDSAVYFCASGHRTGPYEQYFGPGTRLTVT.

This clone appeared many times. This chain uses TRBV19 with TRBJ2-1, with TRBD2 matching over 12 bases. CDR1 and CDR2 from the germline V gene are LNHDA and SQIVND (reference sequence). The length of the CDR3 is 14 residues. The junction had 4 bases not matched to a gene; V was cut back by 5 bases and J by 8 bases. For the CDR3, the DNA is TGTGCCAGTAGTTTCACTAGCGGGAGGCATGAGCAGTTCTTC. Translation gives CASSFTSGRHEQFF.

The chain carries TRBV5-1 and TRBJ1-4; weak D call: TRBD1 (5 bases). The CDR3 is 15 amino acids. Germline V gene sequence: CDR1 SGHRS, CDR2 YFSETQ. Trimming took 0 bases from V and 0 from J, leaving 6 bases between them. CDR3 in amino acids: CASSLETATNEKLFF. The CDR3 nucleotides read TGCGCCAGCAGCTTGGAGACAGCAACTAATGAAAAACTGTTTTTT.

The V gene is TRBV27, the J gene TRBJ2-5; TRBD2 aligns across 7 bases. CDR3 length equals 15 residues. Germline V gene lookup returns CDR1 MNHEY and CDR2 SMNVEV (reference sequence). Germline trimming cut 3 bases from V and 7 bases from J; bases unmatched to any gene: 11. The chain's CDR3 is CASSFQNPGLRTQYF. The CDR3 DNA follows: TGTGCCAGCAGTTTCCAGAACCCGGGACTACGGACCCAGTACTTC.

The chain is built from TRBV18 and TRBJ2-3; D is unclear. CDR3 size: 14 residues. Germline loops: CDR1 KGHSH, CDR2 LQKENI. Trimming took off 2 bases at V and 5 bases at J, with 11 bases between the two ends. The CDR3 here is CASSPRRLKDTQYF. The CDR3 DNA sequence: TGTGCCAGCTCACCAAGAAGGTTGAAAGATACGCAGTATTTT.

This chain joins TRBV15 and TRBJ1-3, with no clear D. Per the germline V gene, CDR1 is LNHNV and CDR2 is YYDKDF (reference sequence). Deletions cut 3 bases from V and 0 bases from J, with 12 bases between. This CDR3 has 16 residues. In DNA, the CDR3 is TGTGCCACCAGCAGGGGGTTTGGGGACTCTGGAAACACCATATATTTT. Protein: CATSRGFGDSGNTIYF.

In this sample, this clone turned up a few times. The chain has TRBV28 and TRBJ2-2, with 11 positions matching TRBD2. The CDR3 contains 15 residues. Looked up from germline, CDR1 is MDHEN and CDR2 is SYDVKM. With 3 bases clipped from V and 4 bases from J, the junction kept 1 base outside the gene matches. This CDR3 is CASSLLAGGTGELFF. The CDR3 region has the DNA TGTGCCAGCAGTTTGCTAGCGGGAGGCACCGGGGAGCTGTTTTTT.

The chain links TRBV6-6 to TRBJ1-4; no firm D call. Germline CDR1 reads MNHNY; CDR2 reads SVGAGI (reference sequence). The length of the CDR3 is 16 residues. Trimming left V 0 bases short and J 0 bases short, with 8 bases between. The DNA of the CDR3 is TGTGCCAGCAGTTACTCCGTCGCCCCAACTAATGAAAAACTGTTTTTT. This encodes CASSYSVAPTNEKLFF.

The V call is TRBV25-1, the J call TRBJ2-1; TRBD2 might be the D (5 bases). In germline, CDR1 is MGHDK, CDR2 SYGVNS. The ends were cut back, 1 base at V and 6 bases at J, with 10 bases in the middle. This CDR3 has 14 amino acids. The CDR3 DNA reads as TGTGCCAGCAGTGAATCGGGGAGTCCCAATGAGCAGTTCTTC. Translation: CASSESGSPNEQFF.

By proportion, this clone is medium-sized. The chain has TRBV11-2 and TRBJ2-7, with 8 bases identical to TRBD1. Germline assignment: CDR1 SGHAT and CDR2 FQNNGV. V trimming: 1 base; J trimming: 4 bases; junction bases outside the gene matches: 6. The CDR3 runs 15 residues. CDR3 DNA sequence: TGTGCCAGCAGCTTAGTGGCAGGGGGCAGGTACGAGCAGTACTTC. This translates into CASSLVAGGRYEQYF.